These 27 T cell receptor beta chains originate from one sample sequenced in a study of blood T cell repertoires in COVID-19. TCRdb's table, derived via immunoSEQ multiplex PCR, lists solely in-frame clones and lacks some. The sample has just over 350,000 clones; 86% are singletons. The sequenced material came from peripheral blood. These receptors were obtained from a woman aged 60-75 years with COVID-19, enrolled during active disease.

A few counts support this clone. A junction boundary mismatches the germline segment, possibly from a read error. CDR3 in DNA: TGTGCCAGCTCACCTGCAGGGGTTGCTAAGTATGGCTACACCTTC. Amino acids: CASSPAGVAKYGYTF. The rearrangement uses TRBV18 and TRBJ1-2; D possibly corresponds to TRBD1 (6 bases). The CDR3 runs 15 residues. Germline values: CDR1 KGHSH, CDR2 LQKENI.

The V and J genes are TRBV5-1 and TRBJ2-7, with D tentatively TRBD2 (5 bases). The V gene's germline CDR1 is SGHRS and CDR2 YFSETQ. CDR3 length equals 14 residues. Trimming stripped 0 bases from V and 2 bases from J, with 9 bases between. CDR3 nucleotide sequence: TGCGCCAGCAGCTTGGGACGGGAAACCTACGAGCAGTACTTC. This encodes CASSLGRETYEQYF. Together with reference TRBV5-1 and TRBJ2-7, the CDR3 gives the full variable domain: KAGVTQTPRYLIKTRGQQVTLSCSPISGHRSVSWYQQTPGQGLQFLFEYFSETQRNKGNFPGRFSGRQFSNSRSEMNVSTLELGDSALYLCASSLGRETYEQYFGPGTRLTVT.

The chain combines TRBV3-1 (or the pseudogene TRBV3-2) with TRBJ2-7, with TRBD1 matching over 9 bases. This CDR3 contains 15 residues. In germline, CDR1 is LGHDT, CDR2 YNNKEL (reference sequence). V gave up 0 bases and J gave up 5 bases; unmatched junction bases: 5. CDR3 nucleotide sequence: TGTGCCAGCAGCCAAGAAGGGACAGGGAATAACGAGCAGTACTTC. It translates to CASSQEGTGNNEQYF.

The J gene is TRBJ1-6, the V gene TRBV7-3, with 11 bases matching TRBD1. The CDR3 contains 17 residues. Germline loops: CDR1 SGHTA, CDR2 FQGTGA. The ends lost 0 bases at V and 7 bases at J; junction bases unmatched: 5. This chain's CDR3 is CASSLTARDRGNSPLHF. In nucleotides, the CDR3 is TGTGCCAGCAGCTTAACCGCGCGGGACAGGGGGAATTCACCCCTCCACTTT.

This rearrangement joins TRBV12-5 to TRBJ1-1, with TRBD1 as a possible D gene (6 bases). Germline CDR1 LGHNT, CDR2 FRNRAP. CDR3 length: 13 amino acids. V shed 7 bases and J shed 2 bases, with 11 bases lying between them. The DNA for the CDR3 is TGTGCTAGTGCCCTAGGGACAAACACTGAAGCTTTCTTT. Encoded protein: CASALGTNTEAFF.

The J gene is TRBJ2-5, the V gene TRBV27, with TRBD2 identical over 8 bases. The CDR3 is made up of 13 amino acids. Germline V lookup: CDR1 MNHEY, CDR2 SMNVEV (reference sequence). J gave up 7 bases and V 3 bases, and 4 bases lay outside the gene matches. Here the CDR3 reads CASSFGTRGTQYF. CDR3 coding DNA: TGTGCCAGCAGTTTTGGGACTAGGGGGACCCAGTACTTC.

V usage is TRBV7-2 and J usage is TRBJ1-2, with a weak D call TRBD1 (5 bases). Trimming took off 6 bases at V and 7 bases at J, with 18 bases between the two ends. There are 14 residues in the CDR3. The germline CDR1 and CDR2 sequences are SGHTA and FQGNSA. This CDR3 is CASRPLGLLFGYTF. CDR3 nucleotides: TGTGCCAGCAGGCCTTTGGGGCTACTGTTTGGCTACACCTTC.

The chain links TRBV5-1 to TRBJ2-3; D remains ambiguous. This CDR3 spans 15 amino acids. Germline loops: CDR1 SGHRS, CDR2 YFSETQ. The V end was cut by 2 bases, the J end by 2 bases, with 12 bases between. The CDR3 sequence: CASSLQDSLTDTQYF. As DNA, the CDR3 is TGCGCCAGCAGCTTACAAGACTCTCTCACAGATACGCAGTATTTT.

The chain recombines TRBV12-5 with TRBJ1-5, with D unclear. In germline, CDR1 is LGHNT, CDR2 FRNRAP. This CDR3 comprises 14 residues. Trimming took 5 bases from V and 4 from J, leaving 12 bases between them. CDR3 coding DNA: TGTGCTAGTGGTGGCAGCGGCGTTAATCAGCCCCAGCATTTT. This gives the protein CASGGSGVNQPQHF.

This chain joins TRBV6-1 and TRBJ1-1, with D uncertain. Germline V gene lookup returns CDR1 MNHNS and CDR2 SASEGT. CDR3 length: 13 amino acids. With 2 bases removed from V and 4 bases from J, the gap between germline ends came to 8 bases. This CDR3 reads CASSEQSGTEAFF. For the CDR3, the DNA is TGTGCCAGCAGTGAACAGTCGGGCACTGAAGCTTTCTTT.

The chain combines TRBV27 with TRBJ2-7, with D perhaps TRBD2 (5 bases). This CDR3 has 14 residues. The V gene lost 5 bases and the J gene lost 6 bases, with 17 bases spanning the gap. Germline values: CDR1 MNHEY, CDR2 SMNVEV (reference sequence). DNA for the CDR3: TGTGCCAGCAGTGAACCCACGAAAGGAGGCGAGCAGTACTTC. The encoded protein is CASSEPTKGGEQYF.

The chain joins TRBV5-4 to TRBJ1-2; 9 bases are shared with TRBD1. The trim removed 4 bases at V and 4 bases at J, leaving 11 bases unmatched. CDR3 length: 16 residues. Looked up from germline, CDR1 is SGHNT and CDR2 is YYREEE (reference sequence). CDR3 nucleotides: TGTGCCAGCAGCGGATCAACAGGGGGCGTACTCTATGGCTACACCTTC. This codes for CASSGSTGGVLYGYTF.

This sequence joins TRBV5-1 and TRBJ2-1; 12 nucleotides match TRBD2. The CDR3 is 15 residues long. Germline CDR1 is SGHRS and CDR2 is YFSETQ. Trimming cost V 3 bases and J 7 bases; bases outside gene matches: 5. CDR3 sequence (DNA): TGCGCCAGCAGCTGGACTAGCGGGGTGGGGAATGAGCAGTTCTTC. Amino acids: CASSWTSGVGNEQFF.

This chain joins TRBV5-1 and TRBJ1-2; 10 bases are shared with TRBD1. The CDR3 extends over 17 amino acids. Trimming took 0 bases from V and 5 from J; bases not matched to a gene: 10. CDR1 SGHRS and CDR2 YFSETQ come from the germline V gene. The CDR3 DNA follows: TGCGCCAGCAGCTTGGGCGCCTCGGGACAGGGGAGTTATGGCTACACCTTC. This sequence encodes CASSLGASGQGSYGYTF.

The chain is built from TRBV19 and TRBJ2-1; maybe TRBD1 (5 bases). CDR1 is LNHDA, CDR2 SQIVND, per germline (reference sequence). Trimming removed 1 base at V and 4 bases at J, with 11 bases between. This CDR3 is built from 15 residues. CDR3 bases: TGTGCCAGTAGTATAGCACAGGCCTGGTACAATGAGCAGTTCTTC. Its translation is CASSIAQAWYNEQFF.

The rearrangement links TRBV6-5 to TRBJ2-1; tentatively, D is TRBD2 (7 bases). The ends were cut back, 2 bases at V and 9 bases at J, with 17 bases in the middle. Per germline, CDR1 MNHEY and CDR2 SVGAGI. The length of the CDR3 is 15 residues. The CDR3 here is CASSYLGGGIGEQFF. In nucleotides, the CDR3 is TGTGCCAGCAGTTACCTGGGGGGGGGCATCGGTGAGCAGTTCTTC.

This chain links TRBV3-1 (or the pseudogene TRBV3-2) with TRBJ2-3; 9 nucleotides line up with TRBD1. V shed 2 bases, J shed 3 bases, and the junction held 9 bases outside the gene matches. The germline V gene encodes CDR1 LGHDT and CDR2 YNNKEL (reference sequence). CDR3 size: 17 residues. This CDR3 is CASSQNPGQGSTDTQYF. The CDR3, as DNA: TGTGCCAGCAGCCAAAATCCGGGACAGGGTAGTACAGATACGCAGTATTTT.

J is TRBJ2-3 and V is TRBV5-6; 10 bases map to TRBD2. CDR1 SGHDT and CDR2 YYEEEE come from the germline V gene. The CDR3 consists of 16 residues. With 0 bases clipped from V and 0 bases from J, the junction kept 1 base outside the gene matches. Written as DNA, the CDR3 is TGTGCCAGCAGCTTGGGAGCGGGGGGGAGCACAGATACGCAGTATTTT. Amino acid sequence: CASSLGAGGSTDTQYF.

This chain uses TRBV18 with TRBJ1-1; the D gene is possibly TRBD1 (6 bases). The V gene's germline CDR1 is KGHSH and CDR2 LQKENI. V was trimmed by 1 base and J by 3 bases, leaving 12 bases between them. The CDR3 is 15 residues long. CDR3 protein: CASSPRGGGDTEAFF. In DNA, the CDR3 is TGTGCCAGCTCACCACGAGGGGGAGGGGACACTGAAGCTTTCTTT.

Of note for this clone: Distinct nucleotide sequences in the sample also encode this CDR3. The chain links TRBV9 to TRBJ1-3, with TRBD1 identical over 9 bases. CDR3 size: 15 residues. Germline values: CDR1 SGDLS, CDR2 YYNGEE. V was pared by 3 bases and J by 4 bases, with 5 bases of the junction left unmatched. The CDR3 bases are TGTGCCAGCAGCGGGGGACAGGGAGCAGGAAACACCATATATTTT. Its translation: CASSGGQGAGNTIYF.

This chain uses TRBV4-1 with TRBJ2-3; D might be TRBD2 (6 bases). The CDR3 consists of 15 residues. The V and J ends lost 3 bases and 4 bases respectively, with 14 bases between them. Looked up from germline, CDR1 is MGHRA and CDR2 is YSYEKL. CDR3 coding DNA: TGCGCCAGCAGCCATATACCCCCGGGGGCAGATACGCAGTATTTT. Its translation is CASSHIPPGADTQYF.

The chain has TRBV3-1 (or the pseudogene TRBV3-2) and TRBJ2-7; 10 bases map to TRBD2. V was pared by 3 bases and J by 7 bases, with 12 bases of the junction left unmatched. This CDR3 comprises 16 residues. From germline, CDR1 is LGHDT and CDR2 YNNKEL (reference sequence). CDR3 sequence reads: CASSQTGSGGTGEQYF. The CDR3 DNA is TGTGCCAGCAGCCAGACGGGTAGCGGGGGGACGGGGGAGCAGTACTTC.

V is TRBV5-4 and J is TRBJ2-3, with D perhaps TRBD2 (6 bases). CDR3 size: 14 residues. V lost 4 bases, J lost 10 bases, and 19 bases lay in between. CDR1 SGHNT and CDR2 YYREEE come from the germline V gene (reference sequence). For the CDR3, the DNA is TGTGCCAGCAGCAGCCGGGACTCCCCTTTGTCGCAGTATTTT. It yields the protein CASSSRDSPLSQYF.

The rearrangement joins TRBV19 to TRBJ2-3, with TRBD2 matching 9 bases. The CDR3 consists of 16 residues. V was pared by 2 bases and J by 2 bases, with 5 bases of the junction left unmatched. CDR1 LNHDA and CDR2 SQIVND come from the germline V gene (reference sequence). CDR3 sequence reads: CASSIRRGGSTDTQYF. For the CDR3, the DNA is TGTGCCAGTAGTATACGGCGGGGGGGCTCCACAGATACGCAGTATTTT.

The V and J genes are TRBV4-1 and TRBJ1-2, with D perhaps matching TRBD1 (5 bases). The V end was cut by 0 bases, the J end by 4 bases, with 21 bases between. Germline V CDR1 and CDR2: MGHRA, YSYEKL. This CDR3 contains 18 residues. The CDR3: CASSQDGNSGDRTYGYTF. The CDR3 region has the DNA TGCGCCAGCAGCCAAGACGGAAACAGCGGGGACCGGACCTATGGCTACACCTTC.

This sequence joins TRBV5-1 and TRBJ1-2; D is unresolved. V was clipped by 3 bases and J by 2 bases, with 2 bases between them. Germline V gene data show CDR1 as SGHRS and CDR2 as YFSETQ. This CDR3 spans 11 amino acids. For the CDR3, the DNA is TGCGCCAGCAGCTCGAACTATGGCTACACCTTC. This sequence encodes CASSSNYGYTF.

The rearrangement uses TRBV6-2 or TRBV6-3 and TRBJ2-7; D might be TRBD1 (5 bases). Germline V CDR1 and CDR2: MNHEY, SVGEGT. The CDR3 is made up of 13 amino acids. V lost 6 bases, J lost 3 bases, and 12 bases lay in between. CDR3 DNA: TGTGCCAGCAGCCCCCTTCAGGGCTACGAGCAGTACTTC. Protein product: CASSPLQGYEQYF.